This T cell receptor (beta chain) derives from a study of blood T cells in healthy people across ages. General study results and limits: TCR beta diversity per million T cells fell roughly linearly with age.

Trimming pared 5 bases from V and 11 bases from J, leaving 14 bases between. CDR1 is SGHTA and CDR2 is FQGNSA in the germline V gene. The CDR3 consists of 12 residues. Through a sample-barcoded 5' primer and a J-beta primer mix, a second PCR was run for roughly 6 to 11 cycles. Each of the cDNA molecules was tagged by a template-switch adaptor with 12 random nucleotides. TCRdb fed the 5' RACE reads into MiXCR, producing one record per CDR3 protein. Among about 1.8 million distinct CDR3 sequences listed, roughly 52% were seen once. This clonotype has only a few counts. Its antigen is not identified. The sequenced sample consisted of blood. This receptor was identified in a woman in her thirties or forties in good health. The rearrangement links TRBV7-2 to TRBJ2-3; D may be TRBD2 (6 bases). The CDR3 is CASSQVPGVQYF. CDR3 nucleotides: TGTGCCAGCAGCCAGGTCCCGGGGGTGCAGTATTTT.